One sample yielded the 10 T cell receptor beta chains listed below, sequenced in a study of cytomegalovirus exposure and HLA in healthy donors. A multiplex PCR was run with 60 Vbeta primers and 13 Jbeta primers. Profiled with immunoSEQ multiplex PCR; TCRdb holds only in-frame clones, not every one. The sample carries approximately 110,000 clones, 15% recorded once. The sample was PBMCs. These receptors came from a female donor in good health and CMV-seronegative.

This clone was found a few times. The CDR3 reads CASSLAPRDFTNNEQFF. The CDR3 DNA sequence: TGTGCCAGCAGCTTAGCACCCCGGGACTTTACCAACAATGAGCAGTTCTTC. The chain has TRBV13 and TRBJ2-1; D may be TRBD2 (6 bases). Germline-derived CDR1 and CDR2 are PRHDT and FYEKMQ (reference sequence). Trimming removed 1 base from V and 5 bases from J, with 18 bases in between. The CDR3 is made up of 17 amino acids.

This clone was observed a few times. The rearrangement uses TRBV10-3 and TRBJ2-2; 9 nucleotides line up with TRBD1. Germline-derived CDR1 and CDR2 are ENHRY and SYGVKD. This CDR3 has 16 amino acids. The J segment lost 0 bases and the V segment lost 5 bases, leaving 4 bases of the junction unmatched. CDR3 loop: CAISPRQGANTGELFF. CDR3 DNA: TGTGCCATCAGTCCCAGACAGGGGGCGAACACCGGGGAGCTGTTTTTT.

The V call is TRBV11-3, the J call TRBJ2-1; no definite D call. Germline V gene lookup returns CDR1 SGHNT and CDR2 YENEEA. This CDR3 is 12 amino acids long. V was trimmed by 0 bases and J by 8 bases, leaving 5 bases between them. CDR3 in DNA: TGTGCCAGCAGCTTAGAGGGCGATGAGCAGTTCTTC. This encodes CASSLEGDEQFF.

The J gene is TRBJ2-1, the V gene TRBV7-2; D may be TRBD1 (6 bases). CDR1 SGHTA and CDR2 FQGNSA come from the germline V gene. The CDR3 loop spans 15 amino acids. V lost 0 bases, J lost 3 bases, and 9 bases lay in between. This chain's CDR3 is CASSLAGQSYNEQFF. The CDR3 DNA reads as TGTGCCAGCAGCTTAGCAGGACAGAGCTACAATGAGCAGTTCTTC.

This clone was detected only a few times. V usage is TRBV6-6 and J usage is TRBJ2-7; TRBD2 might be the D (5 bases). V was cut by 2 bases and J by 6 bases, with 17 bases left in between. CDR1 is MNHNY and CDR2 is SVGAGI in the germline V gene (reference sequence). CDR3 size: 15 residues. The CDR3 protein is CASSYRGEQGREQYF. For the CDR3, the DNA is TGTGCCAGCAGTTACCGGGGAGAACAAGGACGCGAGCAGTACTTC.

CDR3 protein: CASSQAPAGGNQPQHF. Here the CDR3 DNA reads TGCGCCAGCAGCCAAGCCCCCGCAGGGGGGAACCAGCCCCAGCATTTT. The V call is TRBV4-1, the J call TRBJ1-5; 7 bases align to TRBD1. CDR1 and CDR2 from the germline V gene are MGHRA and YSYEKL. The CDR3 is 16 amino acids. V shed 1 base, J shed 7 bases, and the junction held 10 bases outside the gene matches.

The rearrangement links TRBV28 to TRBJ2-7, with 8 bases matching TRBD1. V lost 4 bases, J lost 6 bases, and 8 bases stayed unmatched. CDR3 size: 14 residues. CDR1 is MDHEN and CDR2 is SYDVKM in the germline V gene. CDR3: CASSSVTGAGEQYF. The CDR3 DNA reads as TGTGCCAGCAGTTCGGTGACAGGGGCCGGCGAGCAGTACTTC.

A few counts support this clone. This chain links TRBV6-1 with TRBJ1-1; D is possibly TRBD1 (5 bases). Trimming cost V 6 bases and J 6 bases, with 14 bases left between them. The germline gives CDR1 MNHNS, CDR2 SASEGT. There are 13 residues in the CDR3. The DNA for the CDR3 is TGTGCCAGCAGGGCAGGGTCCTCGGCTGAAGCTTTCTTT. Protein product: CASRAGSSAEAFF.

This clone appeared a few times. V and J are TRBV6-5 and TRBJ1-3; TRBD1 is a possible D gene (6 bases). Germline V gene sequence: CDR1 MNHEY, CDR2 SVGAGI. The CDR3 has 16 amino acids. Trimming pared 4 bases from V and 0 bases from J, leaving 13 bases between. The CDR3 sequence: CASSFLDSDSGNTIYF. CDR3 sequence (DNA): TGTGCCAGCAGTTTTTTGGACAGCGACTCTGGAAACACCATATATTTT.

This clone was recorded a few times. J is TRBJ2-7 and V is TRBV5-1, with a weak D call TRBD1 (5 bases). The CDR3 has 15 residues. Germline values: CDR1 SGHRS, CDR2 YFSETQ. Trimming took 1 base from V and 1 from J, leaving 12 bases between them. CDR3 protein: CASSLSGLGSYEQYF. The CDR3 DNA reads TGCGCCAGCAGCTTGTCAGGGTTGGGATCCTACGAGCAGTACTTC. The full variable domain, completed using reference TRBV5-1 and TRBJ2-7, is KAGVTQTPRYLIKTRGQQVTLSCSPISGHRSVSWYQQTPGQGLQFLFEYFSETQRNKGNFPGRFSGRQFSNSRSEMNVSTLELGDSALYLCASSLSGLGSYEQYFGPGTRLTVT.